The 4 T cell receptor beta chains presented below share a single source sample, sequenced in a study of cytomegalovirus exposure and HLA in healthy donors. Use of 60 Vbeta and 13 Jbeta primers characterized the PCR. Data came from immunoSEQ multiplex PCR; TCRdb stores just in-frame clones and leaves some out. The sample records 100,000 to 150,000 clones, 64% being singletons. The specimen sequenced was PBMCs. The receptors come from a woman between 40 and 55 years old in good health and CMV-seronegative.

V is TRBV6-5 and J is TRBJ2-5, with 7 bases that match TRBD2. V lost 5 bases, J lost 4 bases, and 4 bases stayed unmatched. CDR1 is MNHEY, CDR2 SVGAGI, per germline. The length of the CDR3 is 13 residues. For the CDR3, the DNA is TGTGCCAGCAGTCGGCCGGGGGGAGAGACCCAGTACTTC. As protein: CASSRPGGETQYF.

As DNA, the CDR3 is TGTGCCAGCAGCTTAGGGAGTGGGGCATTCAATCAGCCCCAGCATTTT. Encoded protein: CASSLGSGAFNQPQHF. The chain is built from TRBV7-2 and TRBJ1-5; possible D gene TRBD1, 5 bases. Trimming pared 1 base from V and 3 bases from J, leaving 13 bases between. Germline CDR1 is SGHTA and CDR2 is FQGNSA. The CDR3 is made up of 16 amino acids.

The CDR3 DNA reads as TGTGCCAGCAGCCCCCCCGGGACAGGGGGCTCCGAGCAGTACTTC. Encoded protein: CASSPPGTGGSEQYF. The genes are TRBV7-6 and TRBJ2-7, with 12 nucleotides matching TRBD1. Germline CDR1 SGHVS, CDR2 FNYEAQ. V lost 5 bases, J lost 6 bases, and 8 bases stayed unmatched. The CDR3 length is 15 residues.

Comment on this clone: Other DNA sequences in the same sample also yield this CDR3. The chain carries TRBV10-3 and TRBJ2-3; 9 bases align to TRBD2. Germline CDR1 and CDR2: ENHRY and SYGVKD. The CDR3 contains 16 residues. Germline trimming cut 0 bases from V and 1 base from J; bases unmatched to any gene: 2. The CDR3 sequence: CAISESSGGRTDTQYF. DNA for the CDR3: TGTGCCATCAGTGAGTCGAGCGGGGGGCGCACAGATACGCAGTATTTT.